This T cell receptor beta chain was identified in a study of T-cell memory formation after mild COVID-19. Whole-study context: For the most part, TCR clusters were specific to one donor.

The germline V and J ends were trimmed by 6 bases and 3 bases, with 11 bases remaining between them. CDR1 SNHLY and CDR2 FYNNEI come from the germline V gene. CDR3 length: 14 residues. About this clonotype: Its target is not known.

Findings and caveats of the study: The study found contracting CD4+ clones mainly in CM and EM and contracting CD8+ clones in EMRA. Contracting clones, day 15 to 85, had balanced CD4/CD8, and later expanders favored CD4+. The study detected some responding clones in pre-infection memory, suggesting cross-reactive memory joined.

TCRdb ran MiXCR on the 5' RACE reads and lists one entry per CDR3 protein. The sample contains roughly 240,000 distinct CDR3 sequences, 15% of which appear only once. The chain is built from TRBV2 and TRBJ1-4; tentatively, D is TRBD1 (6 bases). The sequenced sample was PBMCs or a T cell subset sorted from them (not recorded which). The sequence came from an adult woman who had mild COVID-19 (a few samples of this study predate the infection). Cell type and time point are not known. The CDR3 here is CASREDSSNEKLFF. The CDR3 DNA is TGTGCCAGCAGGGAGGACAGCTCTAATGAAAAACTGTTTTTT.